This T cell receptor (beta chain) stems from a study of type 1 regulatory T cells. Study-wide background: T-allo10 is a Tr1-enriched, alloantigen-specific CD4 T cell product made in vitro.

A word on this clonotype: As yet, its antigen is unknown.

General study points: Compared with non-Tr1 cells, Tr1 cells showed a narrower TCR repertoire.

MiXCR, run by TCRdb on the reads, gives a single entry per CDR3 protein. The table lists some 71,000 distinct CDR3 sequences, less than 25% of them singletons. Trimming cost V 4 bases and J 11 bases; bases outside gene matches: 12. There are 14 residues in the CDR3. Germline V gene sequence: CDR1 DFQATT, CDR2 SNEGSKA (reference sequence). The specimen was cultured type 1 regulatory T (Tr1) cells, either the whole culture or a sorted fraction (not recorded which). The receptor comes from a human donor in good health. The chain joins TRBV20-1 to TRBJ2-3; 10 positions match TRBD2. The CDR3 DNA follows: TGCAGTGCTACCCGCGGTAGCGGGGGGTATGAGCAGTATTTT. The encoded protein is CSATRGSGGYEQYF.